A single sample is the source of the 32 T cell receptor beta chains below, sequenced in a study of graft-versus-host responses after intestinal transplantation. These TCRs are of unknown antigen specificity. Assay: immunoSEQ multiplex PCR; the TCRdb copy retains only in-frame clones and omits some. There are about 120,000 clones in the sample; roughly 93% occur only once, and under 1.5% lies in the top ten. Sequenced here: unstimulated CD8+ T cells sorted from spleen or lymph node cells, sampled before transplant. The receptors come from a human donor who was the organ donor for an intestinal transplant.

The V and J genes are TRBV27 and TRBJ2-1, with TRBD2 as a possible D gene (5 bases). Germline CDR1 is MNHEY and CDR2 is SMNVEV (reference sequence). CDR3 length equals 18 residues. V dropped 0 bases and J dropped 0 bases, with 15 bases sitting between them. The CDR3 DNA reads TGTGCCAGCAGTTTATCGAGCGGAGGCCTTTTCTCCTACAATGAGCAGTTCTTC. Translated, it gives CASSLSSGGLFSYNEQFF.

The V gene is TRBV5-5, the J gene TRBJ2-7, with TRBD1 matching 10 bases. The CDR3 contains 14 residues. Per germline, CDR1 SGHKS and CDR2 YYEKEE (reference sequence). The V and J ends lost 1 base and 3 bases, in that order; junction bases with no gene match: 1. The CDR3 region has the DNA TGTGCCAGCAGCTTGTGGACAGGGGGCTACGAGCAGTACTTC. As protein: CASSLWTGGYEQYF.

This clone was picked up one time. This sequence joins TRBV6-1 and TRBJ2-1, with D unresolved. Germline V lookup: CDR1 MNHNS, CDR2 SASEGT. Trimming shortened V by 4 bases and J by 0 bases, and 13 bases separated the two germline ends. The CDR3 is made up of 16 amino acids. The CDR3 reads CASSAWTASSYNEQFF. As DNA, the CDR3 is TGTGCCAGCAGTGCCTGGACGGCTAGCTCCTACAATGAGCAGTTCTTC.

V and J are TRBV27 and TRBJ2-7; weak D call: TRBD2 (6 bases). Germline CDR1 reads MNHEY; CDR2 reads SMNVEV (reference sequence). The V end lost 1 base, the J end lost 6 bases, and 10 bases lay between the germline ends. The length of the CDR3 is 13 residues. CDR3 in DNA: TGTGCCAGCAGTTTATTCACGGGACTCGAGCAGTACTTC. It translates to CASSLFTGLEQYF.

The chain is built from TRBV7-9 and TRBJ2-1; 10 nucleotides align to TRBD2. The CDR3 runs to 16 residues. Germline trimming cut 3 bases from V and 7 bases from J; bases unmatched to any gene: 9. Looked up from germline, CDR1 is SEHNR and CDR2 is FQNEAQ (reference sequence). The CDR3 sequence is CASSFPLAGDLNEQFF. DNA of the CDR3: TGTGCCAGCAGCTTTCCCCTAGCGGGAGATCTGAATGAGCAGTTCTTC.

J is TRBJ2-7 and V is TRBV2, with D possibly being TRBD1 (5 bases). Per the germline V gene, CDR1 is SNHLY and CDR2 is FYNNEI. The V end was cut by 3 bases, the J end by 2 bases, with 5 bases between. This CDR3 comprises 12 residues. The CDR3 is CASSEDTYEQYF. The CDR3 DNA sequence: TGTGCCAGCAGTGAGGACACCTACGAGCAGTACTTC.

V is TRBV18 and J is TRBJ2-3; 9 nucleotides match TRBD1. V was pared by 5 bases and J by 2 bases, with 11 bases of the junction left unmatched. The CDR3 has 17 amino acids. In germline, CDR1 is KGHSH, CDR2 LQKENI. This CDR3 is CASSTGTGPANTDTQYF. Here the CDR3 DNA reads TGTGCCAGCTCAACGGGGACAGGGCCAGCGAACACAGATACGCAGTATTTT. Drawing the rest from reference TRBV18 and TRBJ2-3, the complete variable domain is NAGVMQNPRHLVRRRGQEARLRCSPMKGHSHVYWYRQLPEEGLKFMVYLQKENIIDESGMPKERFSAEFPKEGPSILRIQQVVRGDSAAYFCASSTGTGPANTDTQYFGPGTRLTVL.

J is TRBJ2-7 and V is TRBV28; 8 bases match TRBD1. CDR1 MDHEN and CDR2 SYDVKM come from the germline V gene. The V gene end was trimmed by 4 bases and the J gene end by 0 bases; junction bases not matched to a gene: 8. This CDR3 has 16 amino acids. CDR3 coding DNA: TGTGCCAGCAGTTCGAAAATAGGGACAGGCTCCTACGAGCAGTACTTC. The encoded protein is CASSSKIGTGSYEQYF.

The chain links TRBV27 to TRBJ1-6; tentative D call: TRBD1 (5 bases). Trimming removed 2 bases at V and 7 bases at J, with 9 bases between. This CDR3 contains 14 residues. CDR1 is MNHEY, CDR2 SMNVEV, per germline (reference sequence). As DNA, the CDR3 is TGTGCCAGCAGTTTAGCAGGGCCCAATTCACCCCTCCACTTT. This codes for CASSLAGPNSPLHF.

CDR3 amino acids: CASSPTDSYEQYF. In DNA, the CDR3 is TGCGCCAGCAGCCCTACGGACAGCTACGAGCAGTACTTC. The V and J genes are TRBV4-1 and TRBJ2-7; the D gene is possibly TRBD1 (6 bases). This CDR3 has 13 amino acids. V dropped 4 bases and J dropped 3 bases, with 10 bases sitting between them. Germline CDR1 MGHRA, CDR2 YSYEKL.

The rearrangement links TRBV28 to TRBJ2-1, with 10 bases fitting TRBD2. The V gene's germline CDR1 is MDHEN and CDR2 SYDVKM. The CDR3 runs to 16 residues. Unmatched junction bases numbered 19, after V lost 5 bases and J lost 15 bases. The CDR3 DNA sequence: TGTGCCAGCAGTCCAATGACTAGCGGGCCAACGATATCGCGGTTCTTC. Encoded protein: CASSPMTSGPTISRFF.

The chain combines TRBV21-1 with TRBJ1-4. TRBV21-1 is tagged as a pseudogene. This CDR3 region has 15 residues. CDR3 region: CASSKYAGDNEKLFF. The CDR3 region has the DNA TGTGCCAGCAGCAAATATGCGGGAGATAATGAAAAACTGTTTTTT.

The chain uses TRBV29-1 and TRBJ2-1; D is tentatively TRBD1 or TRBD2 (5 bases each). V was trimmed by 0 bases and J by 5 bases, leaving 11 bases between them. The CDR3 consists of 14 residues. Germline V gene lookup returns CDR1 SQVTM and CDR2 ANQGSEA. CDR3 sequence (DNA): TGCAGCGTTGAAGATTATGGGGACGACAATGAGCAGTTCTTC. Protein sequence: CSVEDYGDDNEQFF.

The DNA of the CDR3 is TGTGCCAGCAGTTTTGCCCGACTCTCTAGCACAGATACGCAGTATTTT. This codes for CASSFARLSSTDTQYF. V usage is TRBV28 and J usage is TRBJ2-3, with D unresolved. Germline V gives CDR1 MDHEN, CDR2 SYDVKM. This CDR3 spans 16 amino acids. Trimming removed 3 bases from V and 0 bases from J, with 13 bases in between. Drawing the rest from reference TRBV28 and TRBJ2-3, the complete variable domain is DVKVTQSSRYLVKRTGEKVFLECVQDMDHENMFWYRQDPGLGLRLIYFSYDVKMKEKGDIPEGYSVSREKKERFSLILESASTNQTSMYLCASSFARLSSTDTQYFGPGTRLTVL.

The V call is TRBV4-1, the J call TRBJ1-4; TRBD1 aligns across 7 bases. Trimming removed 0 bases from V and 8 bases from J; junction bases left unmatched: 3. CDR1 and CDR2 from the germline V gene are MGHRA and YSYEKL. This CDR3 comprises 14 residues. The CDR3: CASSQDRDREKLFF. In DNA, the CDR3 is TGCGCCAGCAGCCAAGACCGGGACAGAGAAAAACTGTTTTTT.

The gene calls are TRBV5-4 and TRBJ1-1; D ambiguous. This CDR3 comprises 13 residues. The V end was cut by 1 base, the J end by 3 bases, with 7 bases between. Germline V gene lookup returns CDR1 SGHNT and CDR2 YYREEE (reference sequence). This chain's CDR3 is CASSLKGHTEAFF. CDR3 sequence (DNA): TGTGCCAGCAGCTTGAAGGGTCACACTGAAGCTTTCTTT.

The V and J genes are TRBV5-6 and TRBJ2-5; no clear D. The end of the DNA fits TRBJ2-7 better, so the J call may be wrong. The CDR3 has 15 amino acids. Germline assignment: CDR1 SGHDT and CDR2 YYEEEE. CDR3 amino acids: CASSFWVQRFYEQYF. The CDR3 region has the DNA TGTGCCAGCAGCTTTTGGGTCCAAAGATTCTACGAGCAGTACTTC.

In its sample, this clone was seen once. The J gene is TRBJ1-2, the V gene TRBV20-1; the D is unclear. Germline CDR1 is DFQATT and CDR2 is SNEGSKA (reference sequence). Trimming took off 5 bases at V and 8 bases at J, with 9 bases between the two ends. This CDR3 is 10 amino acids long. CDR3 protein: CSARLHGYTF. In nucleotides, the CDR3 is TGCAGTGCTCGACTCCACGGCTACACCTTC.

The chain employs TRBV19 and TRBJ1-1, with TRBD1 matching 7 bases. Per the germline V gene, CDR1 is LNHDA and CDR2 is SQIVND (reference sequence). This CDR3 spans 12 amino acids. J gave up 8 bases and V 6 bases, and 6 bases lay outside the gene matches. This CDR3 reads CASRLGTAEAFF. The CDR3 nucleotides read TGTGCCAGTAGACTCGGGACAGCAGAAGCTTTCTTT.

The V gene is TRBV15, the J gene TRBJ1-5; TRBD1 agrees at 9 bases. The CDR3 spans 18 residues. The junction had 12 bases not matched to a gene; V was cut back by 0 bases and J by 6 bases. The germline V gene has CDR1 LNHNV and CDR2 YYDKDF (reference sequence). CDR3 bases: TGTGCCACCAGCAGAGACCTCTCGTGGACAGGGGAAGGTCAGCCCCAGCATTTT. Translating gives CATSRDLSWTGEGQPQHF. The variable domain in full, completed from reference TRBV15 and TRBJ1-5, reads DAMVIQNPRYQVTQFGKPVTLSCSQTLNHNVMYWYQQKSSQAPKLLFHYYDKDFNNEADTPDNFQSRRPNTSFCFLDIRSPGLGDTAMYLCATSRDLSWTGEGQPQHFGDGTRLSIL.

The chain couples TRBV5-4 to TRBJ2-5, with D perhaps matching TRBD1 or TRBD2 (6 bases each). The germline V and J ends were trimmed by 4 bases and 1 base, with 17 bases remaining between them. The CDR3 spans 16 residues. Germline V gene lookup returns CDR1 SGHNT and CDR2 YYREEE (reference sequence). The CDR3 loop reads CASSRGAGDFQETQYF. The CDR3, as DNA: TGTGCCAGCAGCAGGGGGGCGGGTGACTTCCAAGAGACCCAGTACTTC.

This clone was found once. This chain connects TRBV28 to TRBJ1-1; D not certain. Germline CDR1 MDHEN, CDR2 SYDVKM. The CDR3 is 12 residues long. V was pared by 2 bases and J by 7 bases, with 8 bases between. Here the CDR3 reads CASSLAPHEAFF. The CDR3 DNA reads as TGTGCCAGCAGTTTAGCCCCGCATGAAGCTTTCTTT. Filled out from reference TRBV28 and TRBJ1-1, the complete variable domain reads DVKVTQSSRYLVKRTGEKVFLECVQDMDHENMFWYRQDPGLGLRLIYFSYDVKMKEKGDIPEGYSVSREKKERFSLILESASTNQTSMYLCASSLAPHEAFFGQGTRLTVV.

This chain joins TRBV5-1 and TRBJ2-3, with 11 bases lining up with TRBD2. Per germline, CDR1 SGHRS and CDR2 YFSETQ. This CDR3 is 16 amino acids long. The V segment lost 3 bases and the J segment 3 bases; nucleotides outside the gene matches: 6. CDR3 sequence (DNA): TGCGCCAGCAGCTACGGACTAGCGGGCCCTACAGATACGCAGTATTTT. Residues: CASSYGLAGPTDTQYF.

The chain couples TRBV6-1 to TRBJ2-7; D gene ambiguous. The germline CDR1 and CDR2 sequences are MNHNS and SASEGT. The CDR3 is 12 residues long. Deletions cut 1 base from V and 1 base from J, with 2 bases between. DNA for the CDR3: TGTGCCAGCAGTGAAGTTTCCTACGAGCAGTACTTC. Encoded protein: CASSEVSYEQYF.

J is TRBJ1-2 and V is TRBV2, with unresolved D. The CDR3 has 15 residues. V lost 1 base and J 4 bases, leaving 13 bases between the germline ends. Germline CDR1 SNHLY, CDR2 FYNNEI. The CDR3 region has the DNA TGTGCCAGCAGTGAAGGGCGGACGGACGTCTATGGCTACACCTTC. Translation: CASSEGRTDVYGYTF.

The genes are TRBV4-2 and TRBJ2-7; no clear D gene. Trimming shortened V by 0 bases and J by 0 bases, and 12 bases separated the two germline ends. The V gene's germline CDR1 is LGHNA and CDR2 YNFKEQ. The CDR3 extends over 16 amino acids. The CDR3: CASSQEAGGDSYEQYF. The CDR3 DNA reads as TGTGCCAGCAGCCAAGAAGCTGGCGGAGACTCCTACGAGCAGTACTTC.

This sequence joins TRBV7-9 and TRBJ2-1, with a tentative D call TRBD1 (6 bases). The CDR3 has 13 amino acids. The V gene's germline CDR1 is SEHNR and CDR2 FQNEAQ (reference sequence). The V end lost 1 base, the J end lost 8 bases, and 9 bases lay between the germline ends. CDR3 protein: CASSLVNRDEQFF. The CDR3 nucleotides are TGTGCCAGCAGCTTAGTCAACAGGGATGAGCAGTTCTTC.

The rearrangement joins TRBV4-1 to TRBJ1-4; D is unclear. The germline gives CDR1 MGHRA, CDR2 YSYEKL. The CDR3 runs to 16 residues. Trimming took off 0 bases at V and 0 bases at J, with 8 bases between the two ends. The CDR3 loop is CASSQDRAATNEKLFF. The CDR3 DNA follows: TGCGCCAGCAGCCAAGATCGGGCAGCAACTAATGAAAAACTGTTTTTT.

This chain links TRBV19 with TRBJ2-1; TRBD2 aligns across 7 bases. Germline loops: CDR1 LNHDA, CDR2 SQIVND (reference sequence). The V segment lost 1 base and the J segment 6 bases; nucleotides outside the gene matches: 6. The CDR3 is 15 amino acids. The CDR3 DNA reads TGTGCCAGTAGTATAGCGGGAGGAACCCTCAATGAGCAGTTCTTC. Translation: CASSIAGGTLNEQFF.

This chain links TRBV7-9 with TRBJ2-7; no definite D call. Germline V gene data show CDR1 as SEHNR and CDR2 as FQNEAQ (reference sequence). The CDR3 spans 14 residues. V gave up 3 bases and J gave up 2 bases, with 11 bases separating them. The CDR3 nucleotides read TGTGCCAGCAGCTTGGGCGGCGGAGCCTACGAGCAGTACTTC. Translating it yields CASSLGGGAYEQYF. The full variable domain, its missing parts supplied by reference TRBV7-9 and TRBJ2-7, is DTGVSQNPRHKITKRGQNVTFRCDPISEHNRLYWYRQTLGQGPEFLTYFQNEAQLEKSRLLSDRFSAERPKGSFSTLEIQRTEQGDSAMYLCASSLGGGAYEQYFGPGTRLTVT.

This clone has just one count. J is TRBJ2-3 and V is TRBV28; 10 nucleotides agree with TRBD1. The CDR3 is 15 residues long. Germline CDR1 MDHEN, CDR2 SYDVKM. The V and J ends lost 5 bases and 2 bases, in that order; junction bases with no gene match: 4. Here the CDR3 DNA reads TGTGCCAGCAGTCTAGGGACAGGGGTCACAGATACGCAGTATTTT. It codes for CASSLGTGVTDTQYF.

This clone showed up just once. This sequence joins TRBV7-7 and TRBJ2-1; D perhaps matches TRBD1 (5 bases). This CDR3 contains 14 residues. Trimming took 8 bases from V and 5 from J, leaving 16 bases between them. Germline CDR1 and CDR2: SSHAT and FNYEAQ (reference sequence). In DNA form, the CDR3 reads TGTGCCAGCGCGCAAGGGGCCGCCGACAATGAGCAGTTCTTC. Residues: CASAQGAADNEQFF.